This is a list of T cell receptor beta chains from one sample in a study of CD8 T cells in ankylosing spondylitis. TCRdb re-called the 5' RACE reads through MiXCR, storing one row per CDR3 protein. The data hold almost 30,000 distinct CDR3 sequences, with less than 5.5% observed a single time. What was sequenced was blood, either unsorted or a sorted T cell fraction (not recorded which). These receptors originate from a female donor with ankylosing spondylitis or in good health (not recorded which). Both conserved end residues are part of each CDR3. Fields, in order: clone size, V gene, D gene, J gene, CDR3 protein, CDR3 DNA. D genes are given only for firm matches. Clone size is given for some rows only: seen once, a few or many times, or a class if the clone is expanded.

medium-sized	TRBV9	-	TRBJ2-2	CASSGGLNTGELFF	TGTGCCAGCAGCGGAGGACTGAACACCGGGGAGCTGTTTTTT
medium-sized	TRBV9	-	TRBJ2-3	CASSSNPASTDTQYF	TGTGCCAGCAGCTCTAACCCTGCTAGCACAGATACGCAGTATTTT
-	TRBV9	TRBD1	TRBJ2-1	CASSVATGSSYNEQFF	TGTGCCAGCAGCGTAGCGACAGGGAGCTCCTACAATGAGCAGTTCTTC
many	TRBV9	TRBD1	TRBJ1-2	CASSETGQGDYGYTF	TGTGCCAGCAGCGAGACGGGACAGGGGGACTATGGCTACACCTTC
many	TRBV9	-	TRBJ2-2	CASSVALVSSTGELFF	TGTGCCAGCAGCGTAGCTTTAGTGTCAAGCACCGGGGAGCTGTTTTTT
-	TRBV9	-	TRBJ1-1	CASSVREVLGTEAFF	TGTGCCAGCAGCGTAAGGGAGGTTTTGGGGACTGAAGCTTTCTTT
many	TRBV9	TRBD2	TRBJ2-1	CASSSRTSGGHEQFF	TGTGCCAGCAGCTCCCGGACTAGCGGGGGCCATGAGCAGTTCTTC
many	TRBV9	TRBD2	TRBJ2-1	CASSVVAGGSYNEQFF	TGTGCCAGCAGCGTAGTAGCGGGGGGCTCCTACAATGAGCAGTTCTTC
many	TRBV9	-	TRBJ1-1	CASSVVSGGSDTEAFF	TGTGCCAGCAGCGTAGTATCGGGGGGCTCGGACACTGAAGCTTTCTTT
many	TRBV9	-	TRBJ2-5	CASSSSPSGQETQYF	TGTGCCAGCAGCTCGTCTCCGAGTGGCCAAGAGACCCAGTACTTC
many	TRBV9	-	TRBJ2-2	CASSAGHSSVGELFF	TGTGCCAGCAGCGCGGGACACTCTTCCGTCGGGGAGCTGTTTTTT
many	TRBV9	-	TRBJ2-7	CASSGPHRDALYEQYF	TGTGCCAGCAGCGGTCCTCACCGGGACGCCCTCTACGAGCAGTACTTC
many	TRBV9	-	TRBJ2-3	CASSIRDTQYF	TGTGCCAGCAGCATTAGAGATACGCAGTATTTT
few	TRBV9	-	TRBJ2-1	CASSSRGSKGYNEQFF	TGTGCCAGCAGCTCAAGGGGGAGTAAAGGCTACAATGAGCAGTTCTTC
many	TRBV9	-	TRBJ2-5	CASSVEGRRETQYF	TGTGCCAGCAGCGTAGAAGGACGCCGAGAGACCCAGTACTTC
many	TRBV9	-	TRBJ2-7	CASSRLLVGEQYF	TGTGCCAGCAGCCGACTCCTTGTGGGCGAGCAGTACTTC
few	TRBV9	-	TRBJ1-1	CASSAAPLTEAFF	TGTGCCAGCAGCGCCGCTCCTCTAACTGAAGCTTTCTTT
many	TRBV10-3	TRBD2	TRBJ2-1	CARGGGQENEQFF	TGTGCTCGCGGCGGGGGGCAGGAGAATGAGCAGTTCTTC
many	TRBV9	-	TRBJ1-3	CASSFAPVGTGNTIYF	TGTGCCAGCAGCTTTGCTCCCGTCGGGACTGGAAACACCATATATTTT
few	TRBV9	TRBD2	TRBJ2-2	CASSVVASGNTGELFF	TGTGCCAGCAGCGTAGTAGCTAGCGGTAACACCGGGGAGCTGTTTTTT
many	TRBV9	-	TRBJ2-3	CASSVATGFVRGTDTQYF	TGTGCCAGCAGCGTAGCTACAGGGTTTGTGAGGGGCACAGATACGCAGTATTTT
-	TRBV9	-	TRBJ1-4	CASSVGAGEKLFF	TGTGCCAGCAGCGTAGGGGCTGGGGAAAAACTGTTTTTT
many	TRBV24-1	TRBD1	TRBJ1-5	CATSDQTGKKSNQPQHF	TGTGCCACCAGTGATCAGACAGGGAAGAAAAGCAATCAGCCCCAGCATTTT
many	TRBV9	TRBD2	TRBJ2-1	CASSVTTSGYNEQFF	TGTGCCAGCAGCGTGACAACTAGCGGTTACAATGAGCAGTTCTTC
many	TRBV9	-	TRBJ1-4	CASSVTPTNEKLFF	TGTGCCAGCAGCGTAACTCCGACTAATGAAAAACTGTTTTTT
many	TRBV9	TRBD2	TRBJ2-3	CASSVASGLAGGGDTQYF	TGTGCCAGCAGCGTAGCTTCAGGGCTAGCGGGGGGTGGGGATACGCAGTATTTT
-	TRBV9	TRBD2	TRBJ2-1	CASSPQRAGGNEQFF	TGTGCCAGCAGCCCCCAGAGAGCGGGAGGCAATGAGCAGTTCTTC
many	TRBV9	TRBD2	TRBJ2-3	CASSVGDLAGTDTQYF	TGTGCCAGCAGCGTAGGGGATCTAGCGGGCACAGATACGCAGTATTTT
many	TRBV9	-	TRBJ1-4	CASSPGTYGNEKLFF	TGTGCCAGCAGCCCCGGGACCTACGGTAATGAAAAACTGTTTTTT
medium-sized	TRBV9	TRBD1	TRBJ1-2	CASSTRQGSYGYTF	TGTGCCAGCAGCACTAGACAGGGTTCCTATGGCTACACCTTC
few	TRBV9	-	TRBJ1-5	CASSVDGQSNQPQHF	TGTGCCAGCAGCGTAGATGGGCAAAGCAATCAGCCCCAGCATTTT
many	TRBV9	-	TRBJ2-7	CASSPTPEHSYEQYF	TGTGCCAGCAGCCCTACCCCCGAACACAGCTACGAGCAGTACTTC
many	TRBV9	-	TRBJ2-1	CASSVGGRASLFF	TGTGCCAGCAGCGTAGGAGGGCGGGCTAGCCTGTTCTTC
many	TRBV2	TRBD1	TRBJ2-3	CARRQGSDTQYF	TGTGCCAGAAGACAGGGTTCAGATACGCAGTATTTT
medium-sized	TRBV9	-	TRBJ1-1	CASSVQGRNTEAFF	TGTGCCAGCAGCGTTCAAGGGAGGAACACTGAAGCTTTCTTT
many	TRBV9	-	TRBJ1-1	CASSALPGVDTEAFF	TGTGCCAGCAGCGCCTTACCGGGGGTCGACACTGAAGCTTTCTTT
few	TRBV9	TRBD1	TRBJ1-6	CASTDDRASSPLHF	TGTGCCAGCACTGACGACAGGGCAAGTTCACCCCTCCACTTT
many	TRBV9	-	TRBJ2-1	CASSVGVYSEQFF	TGTGCCAGCAGCGTAGGAGTGTACAGTGAGCAGTTCTTC
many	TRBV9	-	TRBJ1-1	CASSTAGNTEAFF	TGTGCCAGCAGCACCGCCGGGAACACTGAAGCTTTCTTT
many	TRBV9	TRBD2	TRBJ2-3	CASSPTLAGGGTQYF	TGTGCCAGCAGCCCCACCTTAGCGGGAGGAGGTACGCAGTATTTT
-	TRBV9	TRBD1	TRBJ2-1	CASSVIPRDRGVDNEQFF	TGTGCCAGCAGCGTAATTCCGAGGGACAGGGGTGTTGACAATGAGCAGTTCTTC
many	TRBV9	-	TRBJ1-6	CASSVSGQGNSPLHF	TGTGCCAGCAGCGTATCAGGCCAGGGGAATTCACCCCTCCACTTT
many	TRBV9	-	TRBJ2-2	CASSLSSAHTGELFF	TGTGCCAGCAGCCTTTCTAGCGCTCACACCGGGGAGCTGTTTTTT
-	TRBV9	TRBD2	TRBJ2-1	CASRLGTSGVNEQFF	TGTGCCAGCAGACTCGGGACTAGCGGGGTCAATGAGCAGTTCTTC
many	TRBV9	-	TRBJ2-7	CASSVEAEARYEQYF	TGTGCCAGCAGCGTAGAAGCGGAGGCGAGATACGAGCAGTACTTC
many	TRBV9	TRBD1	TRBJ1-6	CASSRGDSEYSPLHF	TGTGCCAGCAGCAGGGGGGACAGTGAATATTCACCCCTCCACTTT
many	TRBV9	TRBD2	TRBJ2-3	CASSVSGATDTQYF	TGTGCCAGCAGCGTAAGCGGGGCCACAGATACGCAGTATTTT
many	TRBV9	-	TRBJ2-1	CASSVTGQGNEQFF	TGTGCCAGCAGCGTCACAGGGCAGGGCAATGAGCAGTTCTTC
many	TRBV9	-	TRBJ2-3	CASSVSFWGTDTQYF	TGTGCCAGCAGCGTATCGTTCTGGGGCACAGATACGCAGTATTTT
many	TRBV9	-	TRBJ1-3	CASSLTDLLSGNTIYF	TGTGCCAGCAGTCTGACAGACCTTCTCTCTGGAAACACCATATATTTT
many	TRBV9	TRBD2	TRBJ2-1	CASSVARGTSGVKSYNEQFF	TGTGCCAGCAGCGTAGCCAGAGGGACTAGCGGAGTTAAGTCCTACAATGAGCAGTTCTTC
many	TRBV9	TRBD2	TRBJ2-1	CASSLGGRSSYNEQFF	TGTGCCAGCAGTCTAGGCGGGAGGAGCTCCTACAATGAGCAGTTCTTC
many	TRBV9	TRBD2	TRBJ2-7	CASGAGPSYEQYF	TGTGCCAGCGGAGCGGGACCCTCCTACGAGCAGTACTTC
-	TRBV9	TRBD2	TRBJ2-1	CASSVEPGLAGSGEQFF	TGTGCCAGCAGCGTCGAACCGGGACTAGCGGGCTCCGGTGAGCAGTTCTTC
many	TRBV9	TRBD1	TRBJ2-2	CASSVDPTGVGGELFF	TGTGCCAGCAGCGTAGACCCTACAGGGGTTGGCGGGGAGCTGTTTTTT